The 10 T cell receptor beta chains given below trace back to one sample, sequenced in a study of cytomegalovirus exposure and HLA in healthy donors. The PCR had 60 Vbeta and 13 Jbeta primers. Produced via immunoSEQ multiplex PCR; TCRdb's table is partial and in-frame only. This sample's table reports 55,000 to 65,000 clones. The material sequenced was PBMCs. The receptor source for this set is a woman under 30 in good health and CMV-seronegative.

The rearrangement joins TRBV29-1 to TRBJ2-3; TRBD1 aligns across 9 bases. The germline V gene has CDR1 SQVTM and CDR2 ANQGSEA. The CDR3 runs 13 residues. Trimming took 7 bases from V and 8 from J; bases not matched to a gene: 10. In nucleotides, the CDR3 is TGCAGCGCCACCCGGGACAGGGTTGCTACGCAGTATTTT. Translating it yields CSATRDRVATQYF.

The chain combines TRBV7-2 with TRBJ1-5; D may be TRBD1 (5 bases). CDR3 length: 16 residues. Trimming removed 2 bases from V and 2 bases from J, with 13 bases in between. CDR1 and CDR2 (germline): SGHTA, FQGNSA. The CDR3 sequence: CASSLYPSRGNQPQHF. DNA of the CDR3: TGTGCCAGCAGCTTATATCCTTCCAGGGGCAATCAGCCCCAGCATTTT.

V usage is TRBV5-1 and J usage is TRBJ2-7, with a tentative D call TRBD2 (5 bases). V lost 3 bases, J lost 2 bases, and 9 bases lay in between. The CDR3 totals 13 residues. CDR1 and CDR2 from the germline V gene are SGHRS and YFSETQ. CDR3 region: CASSYPGTYEQYF. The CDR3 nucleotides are TGCGCCAGCAGCTACCCGGGAACCTACGAGCAGTACTTC.

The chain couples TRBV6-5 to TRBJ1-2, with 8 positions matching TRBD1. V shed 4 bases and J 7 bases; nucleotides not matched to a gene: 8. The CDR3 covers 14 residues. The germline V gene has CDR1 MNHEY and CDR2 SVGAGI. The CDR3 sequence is CASSLSLTGGGYTF. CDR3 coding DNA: TGTGCCAGCAGTTTATCTCTTACAGGGGGTGGCTACACCTTC.

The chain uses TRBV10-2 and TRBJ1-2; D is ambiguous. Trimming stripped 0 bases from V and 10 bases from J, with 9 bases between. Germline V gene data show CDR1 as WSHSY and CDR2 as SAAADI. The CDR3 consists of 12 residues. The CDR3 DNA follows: TGCGCCAGCAGTGAGTCGGGGAGGGACTACACCTTC. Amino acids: CASSESGRDYTF.

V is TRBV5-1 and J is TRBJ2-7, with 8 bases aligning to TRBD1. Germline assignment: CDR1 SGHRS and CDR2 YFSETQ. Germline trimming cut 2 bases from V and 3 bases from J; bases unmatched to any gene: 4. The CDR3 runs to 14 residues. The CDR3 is CASSFNTGGYEQYF. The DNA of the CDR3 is TGCGCCAGCAGCTTTAACACAGGGGGCTACGAGCAGTACTTC. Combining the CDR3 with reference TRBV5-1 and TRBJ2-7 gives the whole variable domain KAGVTQTPRYLIKTRGQQVTLSCSPISGHRSVSWYQQTPGQGLQFLFEYFSETQRNKGNFPGRFSGRQFSNSRSEMNVSTLELGDSALYLCASSFNTGGYEQYFGPGTRLTVT.

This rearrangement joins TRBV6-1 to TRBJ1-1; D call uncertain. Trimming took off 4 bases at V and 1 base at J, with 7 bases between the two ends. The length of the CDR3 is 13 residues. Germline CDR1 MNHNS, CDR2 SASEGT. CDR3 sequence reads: CASSGYTNTEAFF. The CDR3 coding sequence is TGTGCCAGCAGTGGATACACGAACACTGAAGCTTTCTTT.

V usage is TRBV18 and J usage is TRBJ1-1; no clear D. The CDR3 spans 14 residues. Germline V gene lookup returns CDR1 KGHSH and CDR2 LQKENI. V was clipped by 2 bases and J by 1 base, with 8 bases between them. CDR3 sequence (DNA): TGTGCCAGCTCACCAAATTCCCAGAACACTGAAGCTTTCTTT. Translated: CASSPNSQNTEAFF.

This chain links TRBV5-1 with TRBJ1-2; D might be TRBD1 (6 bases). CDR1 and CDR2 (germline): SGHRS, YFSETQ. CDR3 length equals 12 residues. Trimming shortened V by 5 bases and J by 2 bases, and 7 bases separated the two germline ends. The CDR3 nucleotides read TGCGCCAGCAGTGGGACAAACTATGGCTACACCTTC. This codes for CASSGTNYGYTF.

The CDR3 loop is CASSEWGEQPTGELFF. The CDR3 DNA is TGTGCCAGCAGTGAATGGGGGGAGCAGCCCACCGGGGAGCTGTTTTTT. The J gene is TRBJ2-2, the V gene TRBV25-1; tentative D call: TRBD2 (6 bases). The germline V gene has CDR1 MGHDK and CDR2 SYGVNS. The CDR3 sequence is 16 residues long. V was trimmed by 1 base and J by 4 bases, leaving 13 bases between them.